This T cell receptor (beta chain) appears in the sequencing data of a study of early T cells in non-severe SARS-CoV-2 infection. Background on the study: From unsorted whole blood, bulk RNA was sequenced, and the chains remained unpaired. Study-level points and caveats: There was a bias toward anti-spike CD8 responses in VDJdb matching, which missed private and CD4 specificities.

The sample holds many counts of this clonotype. The antigen is not known. The CDR3 sequence is 16 residues long. Germline loops: CDR1 MGHDK, CDR2 SYGVNS. After removal of 1 base from V and 6 bases from J, the junction contained 8 bases not matched to a gene. Unique molecular identifiers were added to individual cDNA molecules. TCRdb recomputed calls from the 5' RACE reads with MiXCR, one row per CDR3 protein. This table holds about 60,000 distinct CDR3 sequences, approximately 9% found once. The TCR was taken from an adult who was a healthcare worker with PCR-confirmed SARS-CoV-2 infection or an uninfected control (not recorded which). V and J are TRBV25-1 and TRBJ2-7; 11 bases are a match to TRBD2. Sample: whole blood. The CDR3 nucleotides read TGTGCCAGCAGTGAATCTCTACTAGCGGGAGTGGGCGAGCAGTACTTC. Protein product: CASSESLLAGVGEQYF.